Listed below are T cell receptor beta chains from one sample, sequenced in a study of blood T cell repertoires in COVID-19. Profiled with immunoSEQ multiplex PCR; TCRdb holds only in-frame clones, not every one. The data show about 80,000 clones, 90% seen once. Sequenced sample: peripheral blood. These receptor sequences come from a woman older than 75 with active or convalescent COVID-19. Each CDR3 is given with its conserved first and last residue. Each record gives: V gene, clone size, J gene, D gene, CDR3 DNA, CDR3 protein. A D gene is named only where the DNA matches it firmly. Not all rows give a size; the values are once, few, many and, for expanded clones, a class.

>TRBV28|.|TRBJ2-6|TRBD1
TGTGCCAGCAGTTTTTCCGACAGGGGCTTTGGGGCCAACGTCCTGACTTTC
CASSFSDRGFGANVLTF
>TRBV5-6|once|TRBJ2-4|.
TGTGCCAGCAGCTGGAGGACTGGGGTGGGCAAAAACATTCAGTACTTC
CASSWRTGVGKNIQYF
>TRBV12-3/TRBV12-4|.|TRBJ1-1|.
TGTGCCAGCAGTTCCCTTGGGTCTCGGAGCTTT
CASSSLGSRSF
>TRBV18|.|TRBJ2-7|TRBD1
TGTGCCAGCTCGCCTGGGACAGGGGGTCCATACGAGCAGTACTTC
CASSPGTGGPYEQYF
>TRBV7-2|.|TRBJ2-2|.
TGTGCCAGCAGCTTAGGGACAACGAACACCGGGGAGCTGTTTTTT
CASSLGTTNTGELFF
>TRBV28|.|TRBJ1-2|.
TGTGCCAGCAGGGGCAGTATCGGCTACACCTTC
CASRGSIGYTF
>TRBV7-8|.|TRBJ2-7|TRBD2
TGTGCCAGCAGCTCGGGACTAGCGAGTATTCGCTCCTACGAGCAGTACTTC
CASSSGLASIRSYEQYF
>TRBV7-9|.|TRBJ2-2|.
TGTGCCAGCAGCTTAGACAGACAGACCGGGGAGCTGTTTTTT
CASSLDRQTGELFF
>TRBV5-4|.|TRBJ2-1|TRBD2
TGTGCCAGCAGCTTGGGATTCACTAGCGGAGCGGACAATGAGCAGTTCTTC
CASSLGFTSGADNEQFF
>TRBV12-5|.|TRBJ1-2|TRBD1
TGTGCTAGTGCCCAGGGGGTTTATAACTATGGCTACACCTTC
CASAQGVYNYGYTF
>TRBV7-9|few|TRBJ1-2|.
TGTGCCAGCAGCCTCGGAGTTGGAGGCCTCGAGGGCTACACCTTC
CASSLGVGGLEGYTF
>TRBV20-1|.|TRBJ2-3|.
TGCAGTGCTCTTTACACAGATACGCAGTATTTT
CSALYTDTQYF
>TRBV5-4|.|TRBJ2-5|TRBD1
TGTGCCAGCAGCGAGGGACAGGCCTCGGGGACCCAGTACTTC
CASSEGQASGTQYF
>TRBV19|.|TRBJ2-5|TRBD1
TGTGCCAGTAGGAGGTCAAGGGGCCCGGGACAGCACCAAGAGACCCAGTACTTC
CASRRSRGPGQHQETQYF
>TRBV6-5|.|TRBJ2-7|TRBD2
TGTGCCAGCAGTCCCCGGGGGGTCTACGAGCAGTACTTC
CASSPRGVYEQYF
>TRBV4-3|.|TRBJ2-6|TRBD2
TGCGCCAGCAGCCAAGATTTGGGGACTAGCGGGTTCTTGGGGGGGGCCAACGTCCTGACTTTC
CASSQDLGTSGFLGGANVLTF
>TRBV11-2|.|TRBJ2-4|.
TGTGCCAGCAGCTTAAATGGTTTTTATAGCATTCAGTACTTC
CASSLNGFYSIQYF
>TRBV16|.|TRBJ2-2|TRBD2
TGTGCCAGCAGCCCCCGGATAGCGGGCTTGTCGAACACCGGGGAGCTGTTTTTT
CASSPRIAGLSNTGELFF
>TRBV7-2|.|TRBJ2-3|TRBD1
TGTGCCAGCAGTCCACAGGACAGGTCGGGTTATACGCAGTATTTT
CASSPQDRSGYTQYF
>TRBV7-2|.|TRBJ2-1|TRBD2
TGTGCCAGCAGCTTGCCTAGCGGGAGCGATGAGCAGTTCTTC
CASSLPSGSDEQFF
>TRBV5-4|few|TRBJ2-1|.
TGTGCCAGCAGCCTCCGGGATGAGCAGTTCTTC
CASSLRDEQFF
>TRBV6-2/TRBV6-3|.|TRBJ1-3|TRBD1
TGTGCCAGCAGTAAGATGCAACAGGGGGCGACTGGAAACACCATATATTTT
CASSKMQQGATGNTIYF